This T cell receptor beta chain was recovered during a study of cytomegalovirus exposure and HLA in healthy donors. Study-wide findings and caveats: The sole available immune exposure information was CMV serostatus.

Amplification used 60 Vbeta primers and 13 Jbeta primers. TCRdb's table, derived via immunoSEQ multiplex PCR, lists solely in-frame clones and lacks some. The sample includes 90,000 to 150,000 clones, about three quarters of them seen just once. CDR3 size: 15 residues. Between the trimmed V and J ends, which lost 2 bases and 1 base, there was a span of 9 bases. Germline V gene sequence: CDR1 KGHSH, CDR2 LQKENI. This clone appeared a single time. What it binds is unknown. V gene TRBV18 combines with J gene TRBJ2-1; the D gene is possibly TRBD2 (6 bases). The specimen sequenced was PBMCs. The TCR sequence derives from a woman younger than 45 in good health and CMV-seropositive. The CDR3 DNA reads TGTGCCAGCTCACCAGGGGCGGGGTCCTACAATGAGCAGTTCTTC. Amino acid sequence: CASSPGAGSYNEQFF.